This TCR beta chain emerged from a study of blood T cell repertoires in COVID-19. The table came from immunoSEQ multiplex PCR; TCRdb's copy has only in-frame clones and leaves some out. The repertoire holds 310,000 or so clones, with 70% to 90% as singletons. The CDR3 has 10 amino acids. V was shortened by 8 bases and J by 5 bases, with 6 bases between the two germline ends. Per germline, CDR1 SNHLY and CDR2 FYNNEI. This clonotype was sampled from a man between 18 and 35 years old who had recovered from COVID-19. The chain carries TRBV2 and TRBJ2-5; D ambiguous. Sequenced input: peripheral blood. CDR3 sequence: CASLWETQYF. CDR3 bases: TGTGCCAGCCTATGGGAGACCCAGTACTTC.